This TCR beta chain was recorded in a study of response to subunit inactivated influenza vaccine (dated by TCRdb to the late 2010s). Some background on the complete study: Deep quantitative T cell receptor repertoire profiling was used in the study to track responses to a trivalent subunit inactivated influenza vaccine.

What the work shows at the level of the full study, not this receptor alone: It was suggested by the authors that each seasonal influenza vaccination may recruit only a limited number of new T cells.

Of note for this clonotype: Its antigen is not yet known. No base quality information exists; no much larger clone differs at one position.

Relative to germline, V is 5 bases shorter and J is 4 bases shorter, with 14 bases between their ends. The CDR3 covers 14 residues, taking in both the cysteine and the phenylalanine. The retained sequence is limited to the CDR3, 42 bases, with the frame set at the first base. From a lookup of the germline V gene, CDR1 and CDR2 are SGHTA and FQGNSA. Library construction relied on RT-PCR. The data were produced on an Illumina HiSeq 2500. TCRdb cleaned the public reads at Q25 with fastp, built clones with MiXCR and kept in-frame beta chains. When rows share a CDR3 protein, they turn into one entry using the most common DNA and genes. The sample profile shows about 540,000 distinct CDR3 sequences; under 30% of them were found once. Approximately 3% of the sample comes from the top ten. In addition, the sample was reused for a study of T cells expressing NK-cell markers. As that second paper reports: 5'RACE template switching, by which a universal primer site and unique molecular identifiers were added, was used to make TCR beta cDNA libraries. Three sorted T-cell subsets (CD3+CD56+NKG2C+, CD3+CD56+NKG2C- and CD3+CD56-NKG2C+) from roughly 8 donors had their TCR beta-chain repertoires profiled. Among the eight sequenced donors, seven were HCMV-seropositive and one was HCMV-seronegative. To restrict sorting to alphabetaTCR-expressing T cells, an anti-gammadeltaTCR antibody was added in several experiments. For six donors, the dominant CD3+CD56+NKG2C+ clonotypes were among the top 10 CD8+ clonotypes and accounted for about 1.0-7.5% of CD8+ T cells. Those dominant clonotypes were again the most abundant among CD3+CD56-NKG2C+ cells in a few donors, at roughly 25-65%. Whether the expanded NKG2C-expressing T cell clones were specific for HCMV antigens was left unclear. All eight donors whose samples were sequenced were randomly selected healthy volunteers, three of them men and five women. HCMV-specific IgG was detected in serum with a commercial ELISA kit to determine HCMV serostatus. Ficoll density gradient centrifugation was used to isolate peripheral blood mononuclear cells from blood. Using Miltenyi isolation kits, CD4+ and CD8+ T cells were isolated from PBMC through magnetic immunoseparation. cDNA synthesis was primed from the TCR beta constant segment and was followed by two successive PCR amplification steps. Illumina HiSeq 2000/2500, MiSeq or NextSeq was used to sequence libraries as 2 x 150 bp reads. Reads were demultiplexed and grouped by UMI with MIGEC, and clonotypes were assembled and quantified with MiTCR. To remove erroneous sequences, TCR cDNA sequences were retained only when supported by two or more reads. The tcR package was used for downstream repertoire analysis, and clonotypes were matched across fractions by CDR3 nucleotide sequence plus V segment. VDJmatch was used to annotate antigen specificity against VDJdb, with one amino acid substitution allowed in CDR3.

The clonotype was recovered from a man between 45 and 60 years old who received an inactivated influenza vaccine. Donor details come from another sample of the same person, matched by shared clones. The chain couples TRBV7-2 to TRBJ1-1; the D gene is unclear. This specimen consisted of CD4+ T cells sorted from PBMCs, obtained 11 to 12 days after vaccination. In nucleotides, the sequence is TGTGCCAGCAGCCTTACTTTCCAAGCCACTGAAGCTTTCTTT. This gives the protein CASSLTFQATEAFF.